This TCR beta chain was captured in a study of cytotoxic CD8 clonotypes in ibrutinib-treated CLL. For the study at large: The study included approximately 12 relapsed/refractory and roughly 16 treatment-naive patients; roughly 18 had IGHV unmutated disease.

Sequenced by immunoSEQ multiplex PCR; TCRdb stores in-frame clones only, minus some. The table records a few thousand clones, roughly 84% of them present only once. The CDR3 runs 11 residues. V dropped 4 bases and J dropped 5 bases, with 2 bases sitting between them. CDR1 and CDR2 (germline): MDHEN, SYDVKM. This specimen consisted of PBMCs, obtained before ibrutinib treatment. V and J are TRBV28 and TRBJ1-4, with D hard to call. This TCR was recovered from a human donor with chronic lymphocytic leukemia. The CDR3, as DNA: TGTGCCAGCAGTTCAAATGAAAAACTGTTTTTT. It translates to CASSSNEKLFF.